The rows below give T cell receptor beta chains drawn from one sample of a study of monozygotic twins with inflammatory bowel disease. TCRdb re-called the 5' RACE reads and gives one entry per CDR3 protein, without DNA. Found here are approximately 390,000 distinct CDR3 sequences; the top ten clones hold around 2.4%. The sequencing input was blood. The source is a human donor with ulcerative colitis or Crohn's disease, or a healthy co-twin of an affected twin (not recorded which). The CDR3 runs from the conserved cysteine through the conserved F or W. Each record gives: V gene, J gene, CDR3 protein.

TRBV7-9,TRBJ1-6,CASSALTGENSPLHF
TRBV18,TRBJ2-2,CASSTMHGSNTGELFF
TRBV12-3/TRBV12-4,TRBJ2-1,CASSFRGGLSGEQFF
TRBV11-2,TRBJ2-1,CASSQGTSGSGGNEQFF
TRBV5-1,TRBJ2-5,CASSLFGRETQYF
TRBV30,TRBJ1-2,CAWSRRQGALFGYTF
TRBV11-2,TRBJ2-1,CASSPTSGRVSGYNEQFF
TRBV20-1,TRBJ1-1,CSARDPRQGIGNTEAFF
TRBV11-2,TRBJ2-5,CASSWSDGSQETQYF
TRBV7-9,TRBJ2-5,CASSLFTDQETQYF
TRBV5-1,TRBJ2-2,CASSAGLVNTGELFF
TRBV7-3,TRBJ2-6,CASSSGRPSSGGNVLTF
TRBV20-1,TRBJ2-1,CSAKTDREDEQFF
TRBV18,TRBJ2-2,CASSRLFRARPPSTGELFF
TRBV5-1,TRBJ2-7,CASSGTSGRKGEQYF
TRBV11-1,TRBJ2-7,CASSLDGTSSYEQYF
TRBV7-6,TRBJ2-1,CASSSFLGGRAVNEQFF
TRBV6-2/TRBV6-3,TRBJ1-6,CASTGLPPIYNSPLHF
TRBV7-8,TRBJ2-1,CASSSPATRPGEQFF
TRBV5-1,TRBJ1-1,CASSDNREAFF
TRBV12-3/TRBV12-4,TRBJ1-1,CASSLDRTTNTEAFF
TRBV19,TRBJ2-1,CASTRDSTYNEQFF
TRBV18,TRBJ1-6,CASSPRETNSPLHF
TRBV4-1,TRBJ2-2,CASSLTLTSGRASGELFF
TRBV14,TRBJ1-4,CASSPRGFNEKLFF
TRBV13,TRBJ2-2,CASSLGQGHTGELFF
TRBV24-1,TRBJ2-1,CATSPSGGHEQFF
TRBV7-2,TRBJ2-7,CASSTGGFEQYF
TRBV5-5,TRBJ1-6,CASSPPGAYNSPLHF
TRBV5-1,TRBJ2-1,CASSSDRVREQFF
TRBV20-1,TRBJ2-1,CSVTAPGTSGGGQFF
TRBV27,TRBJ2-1,CASSKQGASFNEQFF
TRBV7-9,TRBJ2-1,CASSLLSSGSNEQFF
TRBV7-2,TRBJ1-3,CASSLGDRGPGNTIYF
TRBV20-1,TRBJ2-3,CSASDVGTSTDTQYF
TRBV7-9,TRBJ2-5,CASSFLNRVFQETQYF
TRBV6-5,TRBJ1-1,CASSYSTGPATEAFF
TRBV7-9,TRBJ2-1,CASSRGETHSYNEQFF
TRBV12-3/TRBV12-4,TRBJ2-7,CASSLGLGGPGEQYF
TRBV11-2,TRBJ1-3,CASSPRTDRGNTIYF
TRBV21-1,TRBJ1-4,CASSKYGKEEKLFF
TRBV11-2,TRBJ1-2,CASSYSTGAYGYTF
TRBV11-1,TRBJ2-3,CASSLGNLAGVGPDTQYF
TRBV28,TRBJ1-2,CASSFLGDRTPYGYTF
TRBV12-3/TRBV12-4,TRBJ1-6,CASSLTQVASPLHF
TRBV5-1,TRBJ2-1,CASSDSSYNEQFF
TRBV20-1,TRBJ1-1,CSARAAGQMNTEAFF
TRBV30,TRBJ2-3,CAWSVRLSTDTQYF
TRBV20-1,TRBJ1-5,CSARVIIRPTGPQHF
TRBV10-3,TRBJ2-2,CAISDSGELFF
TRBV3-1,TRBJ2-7,CASSQRPSRSGGIYEQYF